These 13 T cell receptor beta chains were sequenced from one sample in a study of PD-1 blockade in classical Hodgkin lymphoma. Sequenced by immunoSEQ multiplex PCR; TCRdb stores in-frame clones only, minus some. This repertoire shows fewer than 30,000 clones, just over 85% found once; its top ten account for approximately 6.7%. Relapse after autologous stem cell transplantation occurred in every patient, and brentuximab vedotin exposure varied. It was by magnetic negative selection that CD8+ T cells were isolated from thawed PBMCs. Material: CD8+ T cells from blood, obtained at baseline. These receptors all stem from a human donor with classical Hodgkin lymphoma.

This chain connects TRBV27 to TRBJ2-5; possible D gene TRBD1, 6 bases. The germline V and J ends were trimmed by 3 bases and 2 bases, with 13 bases remaining between them. The CDR3 spans 15 residues. CDR1 is MNHEY, CDR2 SMNVEV, per germline (reference sequence). DNA of the CDR3: TGTGCCAGCAGTTTTGGGGCAGGGACACAAGAGACCCAGTACTTC. Its translation: CASSFGAGTQETQYF.

The CDR3 loop reads CAIGTGNEQFF. CDR3 in DNA: TGTGCCATCGGGACGGGCAATGAGCAGTTCTTC. V and J are TRBV6-5 and TRBJ2-1; perhaps D is TRBD1 or TRBD2 (5 bases each). Trimming left V 10 bases short and J 6 bases short, with 10 bases between. Germline-derived CDR1 and CDR2 are MNHEY and SVGAGI. This CDR3 comprises 11 residues.

This rearrangement joins TRBV25-1 to TRBJ1-5, with a possible D match to TRBD1 (6 bases). The germline V gene has CDR1 MGHDK and CDR2 SYGVNS. The CDR3 runs to 14 residues. V was clipped by 2 bases and J by 6 bases, with 11 bases between them. CDR3 region: CASSEQGFRQPQHF. CDR3 coding DNA: TGTGCCAGCAGTGAACAGGGGTTTCGTCAGCCCCAGCATTTT.

The V and J genes are TRBV7-8 and TRBJ2-1, with TRBD2 identical over 10 bases. V shed 2 bases, J shed 6 bases, and the junction held 1 base outside the gene matches. The CDR3 covers 14 residues. Germline lookup yields CDR1 SGHVS and CDR2 FQNEAQ. The CDR3, as DNA: TGTGCCAGCAGCTTAACTAGCGGGGCCAATGAGCAGTTCTTC. It yields the protein CASSLTSGANEQFF.

The chain has TRBV28 and TRBJ2-1; D gene ambiguous. CDR1 is MDHEN, CDR2 SYDVKM, per germline. The CDR3 covers 14 residues. The V and J ends lost 4 bases and 6 bases respectively, with 13 bases between them. This chain's CDR3 is CASSWYMVSNEQFF. The CDR3 nucleotides read TGTGCCAGCAGTTGGTACATGGTAAGCAATGAGCAGTTCTTC.

The chain uses TRBV6-1 and TRBJ1-2; 9 bases match TRBD1. The CDR3 extends over 14 amino acids. V lost 6 bases, J lost 5 bases, and 7 bases stayed unmatched. Looked up from germline, CDR1 is MNHNS and CDR2 is SASEGT. CDR3 DNA: TGTGCCAGCAGAGGACAGGGGATCGGGTATGGCTACACCTTC. Encoded protein: CASRGQGIGYGYTF.

V gene TRBV6-1 combines with J gene TRBJ2-7, with D tentatively TRBD1 (6 bases). Trimming removed 5 bases from V and 4 bases from J, with 18 bases in between. The CDR3 has 15 amino acids. Looked up from germline, CDR1 is MNHNS and CDR2 is SASEGT. CDR3 loop: CASSTQDSATYEQYF. CDR3 nucleotide sequence: TGTGCCAGCAGTACCCAGGACAGTGCGACTTACGAGCAGTACTTC.

This clone was counted a single time. The rearrangement joins TRBV28 to TRBJ1-2; 7 bases align to TRBD1. J was trimmed by 3 bases and V by 8 bases; bases with no gene match: 21. This CDR3 comprises 18 residues. Germline values: CDR1 MDHEN, CDR2 SYDVKM. The CDR3 region is CASGIPRTGQVGDYGYTF. Written as DNA, the CDR3 is TGTGCCAGCGGTATTCCTAGGACAGGACAGGTTGGGGACTATGGCTACACCTTC.

V and J are TRBV27 and TRBJ1-1; D is ambiguous. The CDR3 consists of 17 residues. Germline CDR1 MNHEY, CDR2 SMNVEV (reference sequence). Trimming shortened V by 4 bases and J by 1 base, and 19 bases separated the two germline ends. CDR3 sequence (DNA): TGTGCCAGCAGTTCCACCCTTTCCGGTTATAGGAACACTGAAGCTTTCTTT. Translated: CASSSTLSGYRNTEAFF.

The rearrangement uses TRBV5-1 and TRBJ2-7; 9 positions match TRBD1. V was clipped by 2 bases and J by 0 bases; unmatched bases: 3. The germline gives CDR1 SGHRS, CDR2 YFSETQ. This CDR3 has 15 residues. The CDR3 region is CASSLQGAGSYEQYF. In nucleotides, the CDR3 is TGCGCCAGCAGCTTACAGGGGGCAGGCTCCTACGAGCAGTACTTC.

In this sample, this clone turned up once. The V call is TRBV4-1, the J call TRBJ2-3; D is perhaps TRBD2 (5 bases). The CDR3 totals 15 residues. Trimming left V 1 base short and J 0 bases short, with 8 bases between. From germline, CDR1 is MGHRA and CDR2 YSYEKL. CDR3 bases: TGCGCCAGCAGCCAAGGAGCGGCTAGCACAGATACGCAGTATTTT. Translated: CASSQGAASTDTQYF.

The chain carries TRBV14 and TRBJ2-3; 7 bases align to TRBD1. This CDR3 spans 14 amino acids. V shed 4 bases, J shed 4 bases, and the junction held 5 bases outside the gene matches. CDR1 and CDR2 from the germline V gene are SGHDN and FVKESK. This CDR3 reads CASSPYRGSDTQYF. CDR3 DNA sequence: TGTGCCAGCAGCCCCTACAGGGGTTCAGATACGCAGTATTTT.

The chain links TRBV10-3 to TRBJ2-3; a weak D match, TRBD2 (6 bases). CDR1 and CDR2 (germline): ENHRY, SYGVKD. Trimming took off 7 bases at V and 4 bases at J, with 21 bases between the two ends. This CDR3 comprises 16 residues. The CDR3 loop reads CAITPSRGPEPDTQYF. The CDR3 DNA reads TGTGCCATCACTCCCTCGCGGGGCCCTGAACCAGATACGCAGTATTTT.